These 9 T cell receptor beta chains were sequenced from one sample in a study of T-cell memory formation after mild COVID-19. TCRdb recomputed calls from the 5' RACE reads with MiXCR, one row per CDR3 protein. Among 45,000 to 55,000 distinct CDR3 sequences, approximately 9% were seen once, and the ten largest hold around 11%. What was sequenced was PBMCs or a T cell subset sorted from them (not recorded which). These receptors were obtained from an adult woman who had mild COVID-19 (a few samples of this study predate the infection). Cell type and time point are not known.

The J gene is TRBJ1-1, the V gene TRBV25-1; D is possibly TRBD1 (5 bases). The V and J ends lost 5 bases and 0 bases respectively, with 16 bases between them. Germline V gives CDR1 MGHDK, CDR2 SYGVNS. The CDR3 runs to 16 residues. The CDR3 region has the DNA TGTGCCAGCAGTACCATCCTGGACAACATGAACACTGAAGCTTTCTTT. Translating gives CASSTILDNMNTEAFF.

About this clonotype: A much larger clone is a single base away; this may be a read error. This rearrangement joins TRBV5-1 to TRBJ2-3; TRBD1 matches at 7 bases. Germline-derived CDR1 and CDR2 are SGHRS and YFSETQ. With 0 bases clipped from V and 4 bases from J, the junction kept 8 bases outside the gene matches. CDR3 length: 16 amino acids. The CDR3 here is CASSLDPGTVSDTQYF. The CDR3 DNA reads TGCGCCAGCAGCTTGGATCCCGGGACAGTGTCAGATACGCAGTATTTT.

This clonotype was found many times. V usage is TRBV5-1 and J usage is TRBJ2-3; the match to TRBD2 covers 11 bases. The CDR3 length is 17 residues. V dropped 1 base and J dropped 5; count of bases not matched to a gene: 9. Germline V CDR1 and CDR2: SGHRS, YFSETQ. As DNA, the CDR3 is TGCGCCAGCAGCTTGATCAGACTAGCGGGGAGGGAAGATACGCAGTATTTT. The encoded protein is CASSLIRLAGREDTQYF.

In this sample, this clonotype turned up many times. This chain's CDR3 is CASSVGQGDTEAFF. In nucleotides, the CDR3 is TGTGCCAGCAGTGTGGGACAGGGGGACACTGAAGCTTTCTTT. V is TRBV12-3 or TRBV12-4 and J is TRBJ1-1, with 11 bases lining up with TRBD1. The V segment lost 5 bases and the J segment 3 bases; nucleotides outside the gene matches: 2. CDR3 length equals 14 residues.

In its sample, this clonotype was seen a few times. This chain connects TRBV11-2 to TRBJ2-1; 10 bases map to TRBD2. CDR1 is SGHAT and CDR2 is FQNNGV in the germline V gene. The length of the CDR3 is 17 residues. The ends lost 5 bases at V and 1 base at J; junction bases unmatched: 8. CDR3 sequence: CASSLRLAGDSYNEQFF. In DNA form, the CDR3 reads TGTGCCAGCAGCCTCAGACTAGCGGGTGATTCCTACAATGAGCAGTTCTTC.

This clonotype turned up a few times. This chain links TRBV29-1 with TRBJ1-2; 7 bases are shared with TRBD1. Trimming cost V 7 bases and J 6 bases; bases outside gene matches: 11. The germline V gene has CDR1 SQVTM and CDR2 ANQGSEA. The CDR3 loop spans 13 amino acids. This chain's CDR3 is CSAKGGTDDGYTF. The CDR3, as DNA: TGCAGCGCCAAAGGGGGGACAGATGATGGCTACACCTTC.

The chain has TRBV28 and TRBJ2-7; D tentatively reads TRBD1 or TRBD2 (5 bases each). Trimming removed 4 bases from V and 5 bases from J, with 15 bases in between. Germline V CDR1 and CDR2: MDHEN, SYDVKM. The CDR3 spans 14 residues. CDR3 nucleotide sequence: TGTGCCAGCAGTTACCTTCGGGGCAATGACGAGCAGTACTTC. Encoded protein: CASSYLRGNDEQYF.

This clonotype appeared many times. The chain recombines TRBV4-3 with TRBJ2-4; TRBD2 might be the D (5 bases). Germline CDR1 reads LGHNA; CDR2 reads YSLEER. The CDR3 spans 18 residues. Trimming left V 0 bases short and J 1 base short, with 16 bases between. The CDR3 region has the DNA TGCGCCAGCAGCCAAGAGGTGGTGGGGAGTAGCGCCAAAAACATTCAGTACTTC. This sequence encodes CASSQEVVGSSAKNIQYF.

V usage is TRBV7-6 and J usage is TRBJ1-2; D not resolved. The CDR3 contains 13 residues. Germline CDR1 reads SGHVS; CDR2 reads FNYEAQ. V lost 3 bases and J lost 7, with 12 bases in between. The CDR3 protein is CASSFGTDFGYTF. The CDR3 DNA is TGTGCCAGCAGCTTCGGCACGGATTTTGGCTACACCTTC.